Below are 30 T cell receptor beta chains sequenced from a single sample in a study of blood T cell repertoires in COVID-19. The repertoire was sequenced with immunoSEQ multiplex PCR; TCRdb's copy has only in-frame clones and lacks some. The table shows roughly 250,000 clones, with 65% to 90% occurring only once. The source material was peripheral blood. The receptors stem from a woman of 80 years or more with active or convalescent COVID-19.

The chain has TRBV19 and TRBJ1-1; tentatively, D is TRBD1 (6 bases). Trimming pared 7 bases from V and 4 bases from J, leaving 10 bases between. Germline V gene lookup returns CDR1 LNHDA and CDR2 SQIVND (reference sequence). CDR3 size: 12 residues. CDR3: CASTQQGTEAFF. DNA of the CDR3: TGTGCCAGTACCCAACAGGGCACTGAAGCTTTCTTT.

This clone was seen more than once but under ten times. This sequence joins TRBV28 and TRBJ1-5, with TRBD1 matching 10 bases. Germline CDR1 reads MDHEN; CDR2 reads SYDVKM. V was clipped by 6 bases and J by 5 bases; unmatched bases: 7. This CDR3 has 15 amino acids. In DNA, the CDR3 is TGTGCCAGCAGCTGGCCGGGACAGGGGCATCAGCCCCAGCATTTT. Translating gives CASSWPGQGHQPQHF.

The chain is built from TRBV5-1 and TRBJ2-3, with 8 bases matching TRBD1. CDR3 length: 16 amino acids. CDR1 and CDR2 from the germline V gene are SGHRS and YFSETQ. Trimming took 1 base from V and 0 from J; bases not matched to a gene: 4. The CDR3 sequence: CASSLTGGTSTDTQYF. CDR3 sequence (DNA): TGCGCCAGCAGCTTGACAGGGGGGACTAGCACAGATACGCAGTATTTT.

J is TRBJ2-5 and V is TRBV19, with D perhaps TRBD2 (6 bases). The germline V gene has CDR1 LNHDA and CDR2 SQIVND (reference sequence). Trimming took 3 bases from V and 2 from J, leaving 10 bases between them. The CDR3 runs 14 residues. CDR3 DNA: TGTGCCAGTAGTATGGGACTGCCTCAAGAGACCCAGTACTTC. Translating gives CASSMGLPQETQYF.

This chain uses TRBV7-9 with TRBJ2-2, with TRBD1 as a possible D gene (7 bases). Germline CDR1 SEHNR, CDR2 FQNEAQ (reference sequence). This CDR3 is 18 amino acids long. V lost 4 bases and J lost 0, with 18 bases in between. CDR3 nucleotides: TGTGCCAGCAGCTCCCCAGGGGGAGGACCCGCGAACACCGGGGAGCTGTTTTTT. It yields the protein CASSSPGGGPANTGELFF. The full variable domain, in which reference TRBV7-9 and TRBJ2-2 provide the parts outside the CDR3, is DTGVSQNPRHKITKRGQNVTFRCDPISEHNRLYWYRQTLGQGPEFLTYFQNEAQLEKSRLLSDRFSAERPKGSFSTLEIQRTEQGDSAMYLCASSSPGGGPANTGELFFGEGSRLTVL.

The rearrangement uses TRBV5-4 and TRBJ2-5; the match to TRBD1 covers 8 bases. Per the germline V gene, CDR1 is SGHNT and CDR2 is YYREEE (reference sequence). The CDR3 is 15 amino acids. The junction had 7 bases not matched to a gene; V was cut back by 4 bases and J by 2 bases. CDR3 in amino acids: CASSTRGQWQETQYF. The DNA for the CDR3 is TGTGCCAGCAGCACCAGGGGGCAGTGGCAAGAGACCCAGTACTTC.

V gene TRBV18 combines with J gene TRBJ1-5, with D uncertain. This CDR3 comprises 15 residues. Between the trimmed V and J ends, which lost 6 bases and 4 bases, there was a span of 16 bases. Germline-derived CDR1 and CDR2 are KGHSH and LQKENI. The CDR3 DNA reads as TGTGCCAGCTCCCCGGCGAGGCAGCCTAATCAGCCCCAGCATTTT. It yields the protein CASSPARQPNQPQHF.

The chain carries TRBV4-1 and TRBJ2-5; D gene ambiguous. This CDR3 contains 13 residues. V was trimmed by 0 bases and J by 3 bases, leaving 5 bases between them. Germline values: CDR1 MGHRA, CDR2 YSYEKL. The CDR3 reads CASSQEEEETQYF. The CDR3 DNA reads as TGCGCCAGCAGCCAAGAAGAGGAAGAGACCCAGTACTTC.

The chain uses TRBV7-8 and TRBJ1-5; D remains unclear. Trimming took 6 bases from V and 3 from J, leaving 9 bases between them. The CDR3 is 13 residues long. The germline CDR1 and CDR2 sequences are SGHVS and FQNEAQ. CDR3 region: CASSSRYNQPQHF. The CDR3 DNA sequence: TGTGCCAGCAGTAGCCGTTACAATCAGCCCCAGCATTTT.

This clone was counted a single time. This chain joins TRBV6-5 and TRBJ1-2, with D tentatively TRBD1 (5 bases). CDR1 and CDR2 (germline): MNHEY, SVGAGI. CDR3 length: 15 residues. The V and J ends lost 7 bases and 5 bases respectively, with 20 bases between them. The DNA of the CDR3 is TGTGCCAGCAAACGTAGCCCCGGAAAGGGGTATGGCTACACCTTC. Translated, it gives CASKRSPGKGYGYTF.

The V gene is TRBV29-1, the J gene TRBJ2-7, with 8 bases that match TRBD1. The length of the CDR3 is 13 residues. The germline V gene encodes CDR1 SQVTM and CDR2 ANQGSEA. Germline trimming cut 7 bases from V and 6 bases from J; bases unmatched to any gene: 11. CDR3 loop: CSAIRDRKGEQYF. The DNA for the CDR3 is TGCAGCGCAATCCGGGACAGGAAGGGCGAGCAGTACTTC.

There are a few counts of this clone. The chain has TRBV19 and TRBJ1-1, with no clear D. V lost 5 bases and J 0 bases, leaving 7 bases between the germline ends. Per the germline V gene, CDR1 is LNHDA and CDR2 is SQIVND (reference sequence). The CDR3 extends over 13 amino acids. The CDR3 nucleotides read TGTGCCAGTAGTTCTCCAGTGAACACTGAAGCTTTCTTT. Residues: CASSSPVNTEAFF.

The J gene is TRBJ2-7, the V gene TRBV6-5; TRBD1 aligns across 10 bases. From germline, CDR1 is MNHEY and CDR2 SVGAGI. With 0 bases clipped from V and 3 bases from J, the junction kept 2 bases outside the gene matches. This CDR3 contains 15 residues. The CDR3 loop reads CASSYSGTGDYEQYF. The CDR3 DNA sequence: TGTGCCAGCAGTTACTCGGGGACAGGGGACTACGAGCAGTACTTC.

The genes are TRBV5-1 and TRBJ2-2, with D unresolved. This CDR3 has 14 residues. In germline, CDR1 is SGHRS, CDR2 YFSETQ. Trimming removed 2 bases at V and 5 bases at J, with 10 bases between. CDR3 region: CASSLTTRTGELFF. In DNA form, the CDR3 reads TGCGCCAGCAGCTTAACTACGAGGACCGGGGAGCTGTTTTTT.

V usage is TRBV12-3 or TRBV12-4 and J usage is TRBJ1-6; D might be TRBD1 (5 bases). CDR3 length: 13 residues. Trimming cost V 5 bases and J 11 bases, with 13 bases left between them. The CDR3 loop is CASSRRGGTPLHF. As DNA, the CDR3 is TGTGCCAGCAGTCGCCGGGGCGGGACACCCCTCCACTTT.

The gene calls are TRBV11-3 and TRBJ2-7, with 8 bases that match TRBD2. Unmatched junction bases numbered 9, after V lost 5 bases and J lost 3 bases. The length of the CDR3 is 15 residues. Looked up from germline, CDR1 is SGHNT and CDR2 is YENEEA. CDR3 residues: CASSKDGGAGYEQYF. The CDR3 bases are TGTGCCAGCAGCAAAGACGGGGGGGCTGGCTACGAGCAGTACTTC.

This clone was counted a single time. J is TRBJ2-5 and V is TRBV11-2, with D tentatively TRBD2 (7 bases). V lost 5 bases to trimming and J lost 4 bases, with 20 bases between them. This CDR3 spans 16 amino acids. Per germline, CDR1 SGHAT and CDR2 FQNNGV. The CDR3 protein is CASSALGGGPSETQYF. The DNA of the CDR3 is TGTGCCAGCAGCGCCTTAGGGGGAGGGCCTTCAGAGACCCAGTACTTC.

This sequence joins TRBV9 and TRBJ1-6; unclear D gene. The CDR3 runs 14 residues. With 0 bases removed from V and 6 bases from J, the gap between germline ends came to 7 bases. Per germline, CDR1 SGDLS and CDR2 YYNGEE. In DNA, the CDR3 is TGTGCCAGCAGCGTAGCAGCGACTAATTCACCCCTCCACTTT. Translated: CASSVAATNSPLHF.

The genes are TRBV18 and TRBJ2-7, with D possibly TRBD2 on 6 matching bases. The germline CDR1 and CDR2 sequences are KGHSH and LQKENI. Deletions cut 6 bases from V and 6 bases from J, with 15 bases between. CDR3 length: 13 residues. The CDR3 bases are TGTGCCAGCTCCCTTCATGGGGGGAGCGAGCAGTACTTC. This encodes CASSLHGGSEQYF.

V and J are TRBV7-9 and TRBJ2-5, with a weak D call TRBD1 (6 bases). The germline V gene encodes CDR1 SEHNR and CDR2 FQNEAQ (reference sequence). The V and J ends lost 5 bases and 3 bases respectively, with 13 bases between them. The CDR3 extends over 14 amino acids. CDR3: CASSIRTVKETQYF. The CDR3 DNA reads TGTGCCAGCAGCATAAGGACAGTCAAAGAGACCCAGTACTTC.

This rearrangement joins TRBV30 to TRBJ1-2; perhaps TRBD1 as D (6 bases). Germline loops: CDR1 GTSNPN, CDR2 SVGIG (reference sequence). This CDR3 spans 13 amino acids. Trimming shortened V by 2 bases and J by 8 bases, and 15 bases separated the two germline ends. CDR3 DNA sequence: TGTGCCTGGAGTTCCACAGGGAATGGGGGCTACACCTTC. Translation: CAWSSTGNGGYTF. Variable domain in full (rest from reference TRBV30 and TRBJ1-2): SQTIHQWPATLVQPVGSPLSLECTVEGTSNPNLYWYRQAAGRGLQLLFYSVGIGQISSEVPQNLSASRPQDRQFILSSKKLLLSDSGFYLCAWSSTGNGGYTFGSGTRLTVV.

The chain employs TRBV7-2 and TRBJ2-1; TRBD2 matches at 13 bases. Germline CDR1 SGHTA, CDR2 FQGNSA. The ends lost 5 bases at V and 0 bases at J; junction bases unmatched: 7. The CDR3 has 18 residues. The CDR3 is CASSAMTSGGSSYNEQFF. The CDR3 nucleotides read TGTGCCAGCAGCGCCATGACTAGCGGGGGGAGCTCCTACAATGAGCAGTTCTTC.

The gene calls are TRBV18 and TRBJ1-2; TRBD1 might be the D (6 bases). Looked up from germline, CDR1 is KGHSH and CDR2 is LQKENI. The CDR3 has 14 amino acids. With 0 bases removed from V and 4 bases from J, the gap between germline ends came to 9 bases. CDR3 protein: CASSPPSQGYGYTF. The CDR3, as DNA: TGTGCCAGCTCACCACCTTCACAGGGCTATGGCTACACCTTC.

Only a few counts were recorded for this clone. The chain carries TRBV14 and TRBJ2-7, with a weak D call TRBD2 (6 bases). Germline CDR1 SGHDN, CDR2 FVKESK. Between the trimmed V and J ends, which lost 4 bases and 4 bases, there was a span of 14 bases. The CDR3 contains 14 residues. CDR3 sequence reads: CASSPRDGWYEQYF. The CDR3 DNA sequence: TGTGCCAGCAGCCCGCGGGACGGATGGTACGAGCAGTACTTC.

The V call is TRBV10-2, the J call TRBJ2-2, with D perhaps TRBD2 (5 bases). The germline V and J ends were trimmed by 6 bases and 2 bases, with 13 bases remaining between them. The CDR3 is 15 amino acids. Germline V gene lookup returns CDR1 WSHSY and CDR2 SAAADI. The CDR3 DNA follows: TGCGCCAGCAGGAAGACTGGAGGAAACACCGGGGAGCTGTTTTTT. Protein sequence: CASRKTGGNTGELFF.

This clone was detected only a few times. The rearrangement uses TRBV2 and TRBJ2-7, with D possibly TRBD1 on 6 matching bases. This CDR3 contains 12 residues. V was pared by 6 bases and J by 5 bases, with 11 bases between. Per the germline V gene, CDR1 is SNHLY and CDR2 is FYNNEI. CDR3 bases: TGTGCCAGCAGCAGGGGACCCCACGAGCAGTACTTC. Protein: CASSRGPHEQYF. Full variable domain (outside the CDR3, taken from reference TRBV2 and TRBJ2-7): EPEVTQTPSHQVTQMGQEVILRCVPISNHLYFYWYRQILGQKVEFLVSFYNNEISEKSEIFDDQFSVERPDGSNFTLKIRSTKLEDSAMYFCASSRGPHEQYFGPGTRLTVT.

V gene TRBV27 combines with J gene TRBJ1-2, with TRBD1 identical over 8 bases. V shed 6 bases, J shed 5 bases, and the junction held 11 bases outside the gene matches. This CDR3 contains 15 residues. CDR1 MNHEY and CDR2 SMNVEV come from the germline V gene (reference sequence). The CDR3 sequence: CASSSTGTGGYGYTF. CDR3 nucleotides: TGTGCCAGCAGCTCTACCGGGACAGGAGGATATGGCTACACCTTC.

Only a few counts were recorded for this clone. The chain combines TRBV5-1 with TRBJ1-2, with TRBD1 matching 8 bases. Unmatched junction bases numbered 4, after V lost 2 bases and J lost 4 bases. There are 14 residues in the CDR3. CDR1 SGHRS and CDR2 YFSETQ come from the germline V gene. CDR3 amino acids: CASSLDRGSYGYTF. CDR3 in DNA: TGCGCCAGCAGCTTAGACAGGGGATCCTATGGCTACACCTTC. Full variable domain (missing parts from reference TRBV5-1 and TRBJ1-2): KAGVTQTPRYLIKTRGQQVTLSCSPISGHRSVSWYQQTPGQGLQFLFEYFSETQRNKGNFPGRFSGRQFSNSRSEMNVSTLELGDSALYLCASSLDRGSYGYTFGSGTRLTVV.

This clone was seen a handful of times. This sequence joins TRBV27 and TRBJ2-7, with 7 bases that match TRBD1. CDR3 length: 15 residues. V shed 0 bases, J shed 5 bases, and the junction held 7 bases outside the gene matches. The V gene's germline CDR1 is MNHEY and CDR2 SMNVEV (reference sequence). CDR3 loop: CASSLSTGVFHEQYF. CDR3 coding DNA: TGTGCCAGCAGTTTATCCACAGGGGTTTTCCACGAGCAGTACTTC.

V usage is TRBV28 and J usage is TRBJ1-4; TRBD1 aligns across 7 bases. With 6 bases clipped from V and 5 bases from J, the junction kept 6 bases outside the gene matches. Germline V lookup: CDR1 MDHEN, CDR2 SYDVKM. This CDR3 is 14 amino acids long. In nucleotides, the CDR3 is TGTGCCAGCAGAACAGGGGTCCTGAATGAAAAACTGTTTTTT. This codes for CASRTGVLNEKLFF.